The rows below give T cell receptor beta chains drawn from one sample of a study of cytomegalovirus exposure and HLA in healthy donors. The repertoire was sequenced with immunoSEQ multiplex PCR; TCRdb's copy has only in-frame clones and lacks some. The sample consists of 250,000 to 350,000 clones, 75% to 90% of them appearing once. Sequencing used PBMCs. These receptors originate from a man in his forties or fifties in good health and CMV-seropositive. The CDR3 runs from the conserved cysteine through the conserved F or W. The order of the fields is clone size, J gene, CDR3 length, D gene, V gene, CDR3 protein, CDR3 DNA. D genes are given only for firm matches. The size entry is marked missing in some rows and otherwise reads once, few, many or a size class.

NA	TRBJ2-7	14	TRBD2	TRBV5-1	CASSSGTSGYEQYF	TGCGCCAGCAGCTCCGGGACTAGCGGCTACGAGCAGTACTTC
NA	TRBJ2-1	15	TRBD1	TRBV7-9	CASGGQGRGRNEQFF	TGTGCCAGCGGGGGACAGGGGAGGGGGAGAAATGAGCAGTTCTTC
NA	TRBJ1-1	16	TRBD1	TRBV28	CASSLYSGQGKSEAFF	TGTGCCAGCAGCCTATATTCGGGACAGGGGAAGTCTGAAGCTTTCTTT
NA	TRBJ2-3	17	TRBD2	TRBV5-4	CASSPDGVAGVADTQYF	TGTGCCAGCAGCCCCGACGGGGTTGCGGGAGTTGCAGATACGCAGTATTTT
NA	TRBJ1-5	15	TRBD1	TRBV7-8	CASSLDRGSNQPQHF	TGTGCCAGCAGCTTAGACAGGGGTAGCAATCAGCCCCAGCATTTT
NA	TRBJ2-7	16	NA	TRBV7-8	CASSLARERGLYEQYF	TGTGCCAGCAGCTTAGCGCGGGAAAGGGGGCTATACGAGCAGTACTTC
NA	TRBJ2-7	14	TRBD2	TRBV29-1	CSVASGKDTYEQYF	TGCAGCGTAGCTAGCGGGAAGGATACCTACGAGCAGTACTTC
few	TRBJ1-3	15	NA	TRBV7-6	CASSSPGSSGNTIYF	TGTGCCAGCAGCTCACCCGGGTCCTCTGGAAACACCATATATTTT
NA	TRBJ2-1	14	TRBD2	TRBV5-6	CASSGREGYNEQFF	TGTGCCAGCAGCGGGCGGGAGGGATACAATGAGCAGTTCTTC
NA	TRBJ1-5	15	NA	TRBV7-2	CASSGDQGRNQPQHF	TGTGCCAGCAGCGGGGATCAGGGTAGGAATCAGCCCCAGCATTTT
NA	TRBJ2-5	15	NA	TRBV2	CASSEARTNQETQYF	TGTGCCAGCAGCGAAGCCCGGACAAACCAAGAGACCCAGTACTTC
NA	TRBJ2-7	15	TRBD2	TRBV5-1	CASRQTSGRAYEQYF	TGCGCCAGCAGACAGACTAGCGGGCGCGCCTACGAGCAGTACTTC
NA	TRBJ2-5	15	TRBD2	TRBV4-1	CASSQWLAGASQRYF	TGCGCCAGCAGCCAGTGGCTAGCGGGAGCCTCACAACGGTACTTC
NA	TRBJ2-3	16	NA	TRBV7-3	CASSLGPGYGTDTQYF	TGTGCCAGCAGTTTAGGACCAGGGTACGGCACAGATACGCAGTATTTT